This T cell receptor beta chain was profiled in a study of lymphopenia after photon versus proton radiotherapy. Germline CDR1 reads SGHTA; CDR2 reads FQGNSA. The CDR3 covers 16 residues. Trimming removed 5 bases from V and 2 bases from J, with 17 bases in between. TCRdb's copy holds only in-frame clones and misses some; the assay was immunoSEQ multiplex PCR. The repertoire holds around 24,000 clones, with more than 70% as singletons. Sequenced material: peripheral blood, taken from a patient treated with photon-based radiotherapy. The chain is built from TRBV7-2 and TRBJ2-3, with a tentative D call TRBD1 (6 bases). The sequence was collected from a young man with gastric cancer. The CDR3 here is CASSPHGGTPTDTQYF. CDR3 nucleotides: TGTGCCAGCAGCCCACATGGGGGCACCCCCACAGATACGCAGTATTTT. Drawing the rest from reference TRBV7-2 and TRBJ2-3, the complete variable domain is GAGVSQSPSNKVTEKGKDVELRCDPISGHTALYWYRQSLGQGLEFLIYFQGNSAPDKSGLPSDRFSAERTGGSVSTLTIQRTQQEDSAVYLCASSPHGGTPTDTQYFGPGTRLTVL.